This T cell receptor (beta chain) was identified during a study of PD-L1 blockade in urothelial cancer. Study-wide background: The patients' atezolizumab therapy, 1,200 mg intravenously every 3 weeks, started at some point between 2014 and 2016. Typically, measured as a median, blood samples had 150,000 or so T cells. The number of prior chemotherapy regimens per patient was 0 to 3. Blood analyses occurred 3 weeks (second dose) and 6 weeks post treatment start.

TCRdb's table, derived via immunoSEQ multiplex PCR, lists solely in-frame clones and lacks some. The sample carries 35,000 to 45,000 clones, 91% recorded once. CDR1 is GTSNPN, CDR2 SVGIG, per germline (reference sequence). The CDR3 runs 12 residues. Trimming took off 4 bases at V and 9 bases at J, with 13 bases between the two ends. Documented time point: peripheral blood 6 weeks after treatment start. The sequence was collected from a man between 65 and 85 years old with urothelial cancer. The input for sequencing was PBMCs, taken around atezolizumab (anti-PD-L1) treatment. V gene TRBV30 combines with J gene TRBJ2-1; tentative D call: TRBD2 (5 bases). The CDR3 DNA follows: TGTGCCTGGAAAACCGGGATCCTTGAGCAGTTCTTC. Its protein product is CAWKTGILEQFF.